Below are 27 T cell receptor beta chains sequenced from a single sample in a study of cytomegalovirus exposure and HLA in healthy donors. Sequencing used immunoSEQ multiplex PCR; TCRdb keeps in-frame clones, though not all of them. This table holds 250,000 to 400,000 clones, around 90% found once. The sample taken for sequencing was PBMCs. These receptors were obtained from a man aged 30 to 39 in good health and CMV-seronegative.

CDR3 bases: TGCGCCAGCTCAGGCTTAAGGACAGGGGGTTATGGCTACACCTTC. Translated: CASSGLRTGGYGYTF. The rearrangement joins TRBV10-2 to TRBJ1-2, with 10 bases that match TRBD1. The length of the CDR3 is 15 residues. Germline-derived CDR1 and CDR2 are WSHSY and SAAADI. The ends lost 8 bases at V and 5 bases at J; junction bases unmatched: 11.

CDR3 in amino acids: CASLVPRTDTQYF. In nucleotides, the CDR3 is TGTGCCAGCCTAGTCCCGCGCACAGATACGCAGTATTTT. This chain joins TRBV27 and TRBJ2-3; D call uncertain. Trimming stripped 8 bases from V and 1 base from J, with 10 bases between. The germline CDR1 and CDR2 sequences are MNHEY and SMNVEV (reference sequence). CDR3 length equals 13 residues.

The rearrangement joins TRBV4-3 to TRBJ2-7, with D hard to call. The CDR3 contains 15 residues. In germline, CDR1 is LGHNA, CDR2 YSLEER. The germline V and J ends were trimmed by 0 bases and 2 bases, with 11 bases remaining between them. In DNA form, the CDR3 reads TGCGCCAGCAGCCAAGATGTCGGTAGTCCCTACGAGCAGTACTTC. Translating it yields CASSQDVGSPYEQYF.

This rearrangement joins TRBV27 to TRBJ1-1, with 9 positions matching TRBD1. The CDR3 runs 16 residues. The trim removed 5 bases at V and 0 bases at J, leaving 7 bases unmatched. Germline V gives CDR1 MNHEY, CDR2 SMNVEV (reference sequence). Here the CDR3 reads CASSPARDRVNTEAFF. CDR3 nucleotides: TGTGCCAGCAGTCCCGCGCGGGACAGGGTGAACACTGAAGCTTTCTTT.

The chain combines TRBV2 with TRBJ1-2, with 7 bases identical to TRBD1. The CDR3 contains 14 residues. The germline CDR1 and CDR2 sequences are SNHLY and FYNNEI. The trim removed 5 bases at V and 7 bases at J, leaving 10 bases unmatched. CDR3 sequence reads: CASSSTGAVFGYTF. CDR3 in DNA: TGTGCCAGCAGTTCCACAGGGGCAGTATTTGGCTACACCTTC.

The rearrangement links TRBV4-3 to TRBJ2-1; the match to TRBD2 covers 8 bases. The CDR3 spans 13 residues. With V trimmed by 3 bases and J by 13 bases, 8 bases remained unmatched. Looked up from germline, CDR1 is LGHNA and CDR2 is YSLEER. The CDR3 sequence: CASSHSGLAEQFF. CDR3 nucleotides: TGCGCCAGCAGCCATTCAGGACTAGCCGAACAGTTCTTC.

The rearrangement links TRBV7-2 to TRBJ2-4; 9 nucleotides match TRBD1. This CDR3 comprises 16 residues. Germline CDR1 is SGHTA and CDR2 is FQGNSA. The V segment lost 5 bases and the J segment 5 bases; nucleotides outside the gene matches: 10. CDR3 region: CASSLQPGQGQNIQYF. Written as DNA, the CDR3 is TGTGCCAGCAGCCTACAACCGGGACAGGGTCAAAACATTCAGTACTTC.

V is TRBV6-6 and J is TRBJ2-1; D possibly corresponds to TRBD1 (5 bases). V shed 4 bases and J shed 4 bases, with 17 bases lying between them. The germline gives CDR1 MNHNY, CDR2 SVGAGI (reference sequence). The CDR3 consists of 16 residues. CDR3 protein: CASSSRQLGAYNEQFF. For the CDR3, the DNA is TGTGCCAGCAGTTCCCGACAGTTAGGGGCTTACAATGAGCAGTTCTTC.

This chain connects TRBV27 to TRBJ2-4; 9 bases fit TRBD1. CDR3 length equals 16 residues. V lost 3 bases to trimming and J lost 6 bases; unmatched junction nucleotides: 9. CDR1 and CDR2 from the germline V gene are MNHEY and SMNVEV (reference sequence). For the CDR3, the DNA is TGTGCCAGCAGTTTGACAGGGGGTGGTGTAGGAAACATTCAGTACTTC. Protein: CASSLTGGGVGNIQYF.

The rearrangement uses TRBV9 and TRBJ1-2, with 9 bases lining up with TRBD1. Germline-derived CDR1 and CDR2 are SGDLS and YYNGEE. The V gene end was trimmed by 3 bases and the J gene end by 3 bases; junction bases not matched to a gene: 9. The CDR3 sequence is 16 residues long. The DNA for the CDR3 is TGTGCCAGCAGCGAGAGGGACAGGGTTATCGACTATGGCTACACCTTC. This sequence encodes CASSERDRVIDYGYTF.

This sequence joins TRBV5-4 and TRBJ2-5, with 7 bases aligning to TRBD2. The CDR3 covers 15 residues. Germline CDR1 is SGHNT and CDR2 is YYREEE (reference sequence). With 3 bases clipped from V and 2 bases from J, the junction kept 7 bases outside the gene matches. The CDR3 nucleotides are TGTGCCAGCAGCTCGGGCGGGGGTGCGCAAGAGACCCAGTACTTC. It translates to CASSSGGGAQETQYF.

The CDR3 here is CASSSGGTPYEQYF. In nucleotides, the CDR3 is TGTGCCAGCAGCAGCGGGGGTACACCCTACGAGCAGTACTTC. The rearrangement joins TRBV7-2 to TRBJ2-7; 8 bases agree with TRBD2. This CDR3 is 14 amino acids long. The trim removed 5 bases at V and 2 bases at J, leaving 5 bases unmatched. CDR1 and CDR2 from the germline V gene are SGHTA and FQGNSA.

This clone was seen a few times. This chain uses TRBV27 with TRBJ2-2, with TRBD1 matching 9 bases. The CDR3 has 15 residues. Germline V gene lookup returns CDR1 MNHEY and CDR2 SMNVEV (reference sequence). V lost 7 bases, J lost 5 bases, and 8 bases stayed unmatched. The CDR3 reads CASKSGTGRTGELFF. In DNA form, the CDR3 reads TGTGCCAGCAAATCCGGGACAGGGAGAACCGGGGAGCTGTTTTTT.

J is TRBJ2-2 and V is TRBV2; TRBD2 is a possible D gene (5 bases). CDR3 length: 14 amino acids. V was trimmed by 6 bases and J by 0 bases, leaving 8 bases between them. The germline CDR1 and CDR2 sequences are SNHLY and FYNNEI. The CDR3 DNA reads TGTGCCAGCAGCGCCGGGACGAACACCGGGGAGCTGTTTTTT. Its translation is CASSAGTNTGELFF. Looking up the rest from reference TRBV2 and TRBJ2-2 gives the full variable domain: EPEVTQTPSHQVTQMGQEVILRCVPISNHLYFYWYRQILGQKVEFLVSFYNNEISEKSEIFDDQFSVERPDGSNFTLKIRSTKLEDSAMYFCASSAGTNTGELFFGEGSRLTVL.

The chain joins TRBV2 to TRBJ2-7, with a weak D call TRBD2 (5 bases). This CDR3 has 15 residues. Trimming cost V 6 bases and J 7 bases, with 22 bases left between them. Germline CDR1 reads SNHLY; CDR2 reads FYNNEI. The CDR3 loop is CASREAAHALEEQYF. The CDR3 DNA reads as TGTGCCAGCAGGGAGGCCGCGCACGCGCTGGAGGAGCAGTACTTC.

The CDR3 DNA is TGCAGCGTCGAGAGGTTACTTATGAACACTGAAGCTTTCTTT. It yields the protein CSVERLLMNTEAFF. The chain recombines TRBV29-1 with TRBJ1-1; the D is unclear. This CDR3 has 14 amino acids. Germline lookup yields CDR1 SQVTM and CDR2 ANQGSEA. V lost 6 bases, J lost 0 bases, and 14 bases lay in between.

The gene calls are TRBV15 and TRBJ2-5; 11 bases fit TRBD1. The length of the CDR3 is 17 residues. Germline CDR1 is LNHNV and CDR2 is YYDKDF (reference sequence). The ends lost 5 bases at V and 5 bases at J; junction bases unmatched: 13. Written as DNA, the CDR3 is TGTGCCACCAGCCATCGACCGGACAGGGGGCGCCGGGAGACCCAGTACTTC. Residues: CATSHRPDRGRRETQYF.

The CDR3 sequence: CASSSHEASSYNEQFF. The CDR3, as DNA: TGCGCCAGCAGCTCACACGAGGCTAGCTCCTACAATGAGCAGTTCTTC. The rearrangement links TRBV5-1 to TRBJ2-1, with no clear D. Germline V gives CDR1 SGHRS, CDR2 YFSETQ. The CDR3 runs 16 residues. Trimming left V 3 bases short and J 0 bases short, with 13 bases between.

This clone was detected only a few times. The chain joins TRBV6-5 to TRBJ1-6, with TRBD1 as a possible D gene (6 bases). Looked up from germline, CDR1 is MNHEY and CDR2 is SVGAGI. Trimming cost V 5 bases and J 9 bases, with 11 bases left between them. The CDR3 contains 13 residues. CDR3 bases: TGTGCCAGCAGTAATACAGGGAGTTCACCCCTCCACTTT. Protein product: CASSNTGSSPLHF.

V usage is TRBV27 and J usage is TRBJ2-4; 9 bases fit TRBD2. The CDR3 is 15 amino acids. Germline assignment: CDR1 MNHEY and CDR2 SMNVEV (reference sequence). The V segment lost 3 bases and the J segment 4 bases; nucleotides outside the gene matches: 4. The CDR3 loop reads CASSLAGGTKNIQYF. Here the CDR3 DNA reads TGTGCCAGCAGTTTGGCGGGGGGGACAAAAAACATTCAGTACTTC.

This sequence joins TRBV7-2 and TRBJ2-7; no definite D call. The CDR3 covers 12 residues. V was trimmed by 5 bases and J by 4 bases, leaving 9 bases between them. Germline CDR1 SGHTA, CDR2 FQGNSA. The CDR3 DNA reads TGTGCCAGCAGCCCTTCCGGGTACGAGCAGTACTTC. This translates into CASSPSGYEQYF.

This chain links TRBV6-1 with TRBJ2-7; D is perhaps TRBD1 (6 bases). CDR3 length equals 17 residues. Trimming removed 2 bases from V and 0 bases from J, with 17 bases in between. Germline CDR1 reads MNHNS; CDR2 reads SASEGT. CDR3: CASSELQGEISSYEQYF. The CDR3 DNA is TGTGCCAGCAGTGAACTACAGGGAGAGATTAGCTCCTACGAGCAGTACTTC.

A few counts support this clone. The CDR3 protein is CASSLGAGPYEQYF. DNA of the CDR3: TGTGCCAGCAGCTTAGGCGCGGGTCCCTACGAGCAGTACTTC. The chain links TRBV11-3 to TRBJ2-7; D is perhaps TRBD2 (5 bases). From germline, CDR1 is SGHNT and CDR2 YENEEA. Trimming removed 1 base from V and 2 bases from J, with 9 bases in between. This CDR3 has 14 amino acids.

The J gene is TRBJ2-2, the V gene TRBV7-9, with D perhaps TRBD2 (6 bases). V was clipped by 0 bases and J by 4 bases, with 6 bases between them. This CDR3 has 14 amino acids. The germline V gene encodes CDR1 SEHNR and CDR2 FQNEAQ (reference sequence). CDR3 sequence (DNA): TGTGCCAGCAGCTTAGCGGGGGGCACCGGGGAGCTGTTTTTT. Translated: CASSLAGGTGELFF.

The V gene is TRBV6-6, the J gene TRBJ1-2; 9 positions agree with TRBD1. The CDR3 has 14 amino acids. J lost 4 bases, V lost 5 bases, and 5 bases had no gene match. The V gene's germline CDR1 is MNHNY and CDR2 SVGAGI (reference sequence). The CDR3 DNA is TGTGCCAGCAGTGCCCGGGACAGGGTCTATGGCTACACCTTC. Translation gives CASSARDRVYGYTF.

The CDR3 DNA sequence: TGTGCCAGCAGCAGAGAACCCTACGGGGTCACCCAAGAGACCCAGTACTTC. It is translated as CASSREPYGVTQETQYF. V gene TRBV21-1 combines with J gene TRBJ2-5; the listed D gene, TRBD2, was not tested against the DNA. TRBV21-1 is a recognized pseudogene. The CDR3 has 17 amino acids.

The genes are TRBV4-3 and TRBJ1-2; 7 bases are shared with TRBD1. V trimming: 2 bases; J trimming: 0 bases; junction bases outside the gene matches: 6. Germline values: CDR1 LGHNA, CDR2 YSLEER. The CDR3 length is 16 residues. The CDR3 DNA is TGCGCCAGCAGCCAAACCCGGGACAGACCTAACTATGGCTACACCTTC. Protein sequence: CASSQTRDRPNYGYTF.